What follows are 27 T cell receptor beta chains derived from one specimen sequenced in a study of early T cells in non-severe SARS-CoV-2 infection. MiXCR was run by TCRdb on the 5' RACE reads, yielding one entry per CDR3 protein. Of tens of thousands of distinct CDR3 sequences listed, over 13% are singletons. The source material was whole blood, sampled at baseline. These receptor sequences come from an adult who was a healthcare worker with PCR-confirmed SARS-CoV-2 infection or an uninfected control (not recorded which).

The V gene is TRBV7-2, the J gene TRBJ2-7, with D perhaps assigned TRBD1 or TRBD2 (5 bases each). Germline loops: CDR1 SGHTA, CDR2 FQGNSA. This CDR3 contains 15 residues. Trimming took 0 bases from V and 3 from J, leaving 12 bases between them. DNA of the CDR3: TGTGCCAGCAGCTTAGCGTCGGGGCAGGGCTACGAGCAGTACTTC. Translated, it gives CASSLASGQGYEQYF.

The chain has TRBV29-1 and TRBJ1-4, with D perhaps TRBD1 (5 bases). The CDR3 extends over 14 amino acids. Between the trimmed V and J ends, which lost 6 bases and 5 bases, there was a span of 16 bases. CDR1 SQVTM and CDR2 ANQGSEA come from the germline V gene. CDR3 protein: CSVRKGPNNEKLFF. The CDR3 region has the DNA TGCAGCGTCCGTAAGGGACCGAACAATGAAAAACTGTTTTTT.

In this sample, this clonotype turned up many times. The V gene is TRBV7-9, the J gene TRBJ2-3, with 10 bases that match TRBD2. V lost 0 bases to trimming and J lost 2 bases; unmatched junction nucleotides: 5. The CDR3 covers 17 residues. Germline V gene data show CDR1 as SEHNR and CDR2 as FQNEAQ (reference sequence). The CDR3 DNA reads TGTGCCAGCAGCTTAGCGGAGCGGGGGGGATCCACAGATACGCAGTATTTT. It codes for CASSLAERGGSTDTQYF.

This clonotype was observed many times. This chain links TRBV6-5 with TRBJ1-2, with D uncertain. CDR1 is MNHEY, CDR2 SVGAGI, per germline. This CDR3 comprises 13 residues. Between the trimmed V and J ends, which lost 0 bases and 8 bases, there was a span of 10 bases. The CDR3 DNA reads as TGTGCCAGCAGTTACTCGCCCGGGTGGGGCTACACCTTC. Translated: CASSYSPGWGYTF.

At least ten counts were recorded for this clonotype. The chain links TRBV29-1 to TRBJ2-3; the D call may be TRBD1 or TRBD2 (5 bases each). The CDR3 loop spans 13 amino acids. Germline V gene data show CDR1 as SQVTM and CDR2 as ANQGSEA. V lost 1 base and J 4 bases, leaving 9 bases between the germline ends. CDR3 region: CSVEAGRADTQYF. CDR3 bases: TGCAGCGTTGAAGCGGGGCGGGCAGATACGCAGTATTTT.

This clonotype was seen repeatedly, ten times or more. J is TRBJ2-1 and V is TRBV9; the D gene could be TRBD1 or TRBD2 (5 bases each). The CDR3 is 14 residues long. Germline values: CDR1 SGDLS, CDR2 YYNGEE. V dropped 3 bases and J dropped 2 bases, with 9 bases sitting between them. Here the CDR3 DNA reads TGTGCCAGCAGCGGATCGGGGCCCTACAATGAGCAGTTCTTC. It translates to CASSGSGPYNEQFF.

This clonotype was seen only a few times. The V gene is TRBV6-1, the J gene TRBJ2-7, with D possibly being TRBD1 (5 bases). V lost 1 base to trimming and J lost 3 bases, with 13 bases between them. The germline V gene has CDR1 MNHNS and CDR2 SASEGT. This CDR3 has 15 residues. The CDR3 DNA reads TGTGCCAGCAGTGAAGTACTTGGGGCAAGCTACGAGCAGTACTTC. Amino acid sequence: CASSEVLGASYEQYF.

This chain links TRBV30 with TRBJ1-5; D might be TRBD1 (5 bases). The V end was cut by 2 bases, the J end by 4 bases, with 9 bases between. This CDR3 region has 13 residues. In germline, CDR1 is GTSNPN, CDR2 SVGIG (reference sequence). The CDR3 DNA follows: TGTGCCTGGAGTTTGGGACCGAATCAGCCCCAGCATTTT. This codes for CAWSLGPNQPQHF. The variable domain in full, completed from reference TRBV30 and TRBJ1-5, reads SQTIHQWPATLVQPVGSPLSLECTVEGTSNPNLYWYRQAAGRGLQLLFYSVGIGQISSEVPQNLSASRPQDRQFILSSKKLLLSDSGFYLCAWSLGPNQPQHFGDGTRLSIL.

The chain is built from TRBV19 and TRBJ1-5; the D gene is possibly TRBD1 (6 bases). Germline assignment: CDR1 LNHDA and CDR2 SQIVND (reference sequence). V gave up 0 bases and J gave up 11 bases, with 20 bases separating them. The CDR3 consists of 16 residues. CDR3 in amino acids: CASSIELFEGGEAQHF. CDR3 nucleotide sequence: TGTGCCAGTAGTATAGAACTCTTCGAGGGGGGAGAAGCCCAGCATTTT. The entire variable domain, with the rest obtained from reference TRBV19 and TRBJ1-5, is as follows: DGGITQSPKYLFRKEGQNVTLSCEQNLNHDAMYWYRQDPGQGLRLIYYSQIVNDFQKGDIAEGYSVSREKKESFPLTVTSAQKNPTAFYLCASSIELFEGGEAQHFGDGTRLSIL.

The chain joins TRBV5-1 to TRBJ2-3; 10 bases agree with TRBD2. This CDR3 region has 16 residues. Per germline, CDR1 SGHRS and CDR2 YFSETQ. The J segment lost 1 base and the V segment lost 4 bases, leaving 6 bases of the junction unmatched. The CDR3 DNA sequence: TGCGCCAGCAGCGCGCTAGCGGGAGTCGGCACAGATACGCAGTATTTT. Amino acid sequence: CASSALAGVGTDTQYF.

A few counts support this clonotype. The chain carries TRBV28 and TRBJ1-6; no firm D call. V lost 4 bases, J lost 9 bases, and 13 bases lay in between. The CDR3 sequence is 14 residues long. Germline lookup yields CDR1 MDHEN and CDR2 SYDVKM. The CDR3 loop is CASSSVGESSPLHF. The CDR3 DNA follows: TGTGCCAGCAGTTCGGTGGGAGAGAGTTCACCCCTCCACTTT.

This clonotype was observed a few times. This chain links TRBV4-1 with TRBJ1-5, with D perhaps matching TRBD1 (6 bases). Trimming removed 0 bases from V and 1 base from J, with 16 bases in between. The CDR3 sequence is 18 residues long. Germline assignment: CDR1 MGHRA and CDR2 YSYEKL. CDR3 coding DNA: TGCGCCAGCAGCCAAGATCCCACGCAGGGGACGAGCAATCAGCCCCAGCATTTT. This translates into CASSQDPTQGTSNQPQHF.

V is TRBV18 and J is TRBJ1-5, with a tentative D call TRBD1 (5 bases). The CDR3 has 13 residues. The germline V and J ends were trimmed by 3 bases and 7 bases, with 10 bases remaining between them. Per germline, CDR1 KGHSH and CDR2 LQKENI. CDR3 sequence (DNA): TGTGCCAGCTCACCGGCAGGGAACCAGCCCCAGCATTTT. Translating gives CASSPAGNQPQHF.

This clonotype was detected ten times or more. This chain joins TRBV2 and TRBJ2-3; TRBD2 matches 13 bases. Trimming at V came to 8 bases and at J to 2 bases, leaving 13 bases not matched to a gene. The CDR3 consists of 18 residues. Looked up from germline, CDR1 is SNHLY and CDR2 is FYNNEI. CDR3 coding DNA: TGTGCCAGCGGGAGGACTAGCGGGAGTTCACTCTACACAGATACGCAGTATTTT. Its protein product is CASGRTSGSSLYTDTQYF. The full variable domain, with the rest looked up from reference TRBV2 and TRBJ2-3, is EPEVTQTPSHQVTQMGQEVILRCVPISNHLYFYWYRQILGQKVEFLVSFYNNEISEKSEIFDDQFSVERPDGSNFTLKIRSTKLEDSAMYFCASGRTSGSSLYTDTQYFGPGTRLTVL.

The sample holds many counts of this clonotype. This rearrangement joins TRBV13 to TRBJ2-7; D is undetermined. This CDR3 has 15 amino acids. V lost 6 bases to trimming and J lost 3 bases, with 18 bases between them. Germline CDR1 PRHDT, CDR2 FYEKMQ (reference sequence). In nucleotides, the CDR3 is TGTGCCAGCAGTCGCGCCGACTCTTTGGACTACGAGCAGTACTTC. It translates to CASSRADSLDYEQYF.

By its share, this clonotype is medium-sized (0.01 to 0.1%). This chain connects TRBV20-1 to TRBJ2-5, with 8 bases fitting TRBD1. There are 13 residues in the CDR3. The germline gives CDR1 DFQATT, CDR2 SNEGSKA (reference sequence). V shed 5 bases and J 1 base; nucleotides not matched to a gene: 3. The CDR3 region has the DNA TGCAGTGCTCAGGACAGGGTCCAAGAGACCCAGTACTTC. Its translation is CSAQDRVQETQYF.

This clonotype showed up just a few times. The V call is TRBV6-1, the J call TRBJ2-5; D uncertain. The V gene's germline CDR1 is MNHNS and CDR2 SASEGT. V was clipped by 6 bases and J by 5 bases, with 10 bases between them. This CDR3 is built from 12 residues. CDR3 nucleotide sequence: TGTGCCAGCAGCTTCTTGGTTGAGACCCAGTACTTC. It encodes CASSFLVETQYF.

CDR3 nucleotide sequence: TGTGCCAGCTGGGGCCAATTGAACACTGAAGCTTTCTTT. Encoded protein: CASWGQLNTEAFF. This chain joins TRBV6-2 or TRBV6-3 and TRBJ1-1; a possible D gene is TRBD1 (5 bases). V shed 8 bases and J shed 0 bases, with 10 bases lying between them. The CDR3 runs to 13 residues. Germline assignment: CDR1 MNHEY and CDR2 SVGEGT.

With respect to this clonotype: Since a much larger clone is just one base distant, this may be a read error. No conserved phenylalanine or tryptophan is present at the end of the CDR3, so a read error is the likely explanation. V and J are TRBV2 and TRBJ2-7; tentative D call: TRBD2 (6 bases). The germline V and J ends were trimmed by 4 bases and 2 bases, with 6 bases remaining between them. The CDR3 is 12 amino acids. Germline lookup yields CDR1 SNHLY and CDR2 FYNNEI. CDR3 protein: CASSGGTYEQYL. CDR3 sequence (DNA): TGTGCCAGCAGTGGCGGGACCTACGAGCAGTACCTC.

The sample holds a few counts of this clonotype. This CDR3 is CAISEIQNSPLHF. In DNA, the CDR3 is TGTGCCATCAGTGAAATTCAAAATTCACCCCTCCACTTT. The chain joins TRBV10-3 to TRBJ1-6; D gene unclear. This CDR3 spans 13 amino acids. The germline V gene has CDR1 ENHRY and CDR2 SYGVKD. V was cut by 3 bases and J by 7 bases, with 7 bases left in between.

This chain connects TRBV5-6 to TRBJ2-3, with D hard to call. Germline loops: CDR1 SGHDT, CDR2 YYEEEE. The V and J ends lost 4 bases and 7 bases respectively, with 13 bases between them. The CDR3 runs 13 residues. The CDR3 DNA sequence: TGTGCCAGCAGCATCCCCCCCCCGAATACGCAGTATTTT. It codes for CASSIPPPNTQYF.

J is TRBJ2-7 and V is TRBV28, with D perhaps matching TRBD1 (6 bases). Per germline, CDR1 MDHEN and CDR2 SYDVKM. V lost 6 bases and J lost 5, with 20 bases in between. The CDR3 sequence is 15 residues long. CDR3 DNA: TGTGCCAGCAGGGAAACCGGACAGCAGCTCGACGAGCAGTACTTC. This sequence encodes CASRETGQQLDEQYF.

This chain joins TRBV7-3 and TRBJ2-1; D not resolved. V was clipped by 3 bases and J by 6 bases, with 15 bases between them. Germline V gene data show CDR1 as SGHTA and CDR2 as FQGTGA. This CDR3 is 15 amino acids long. The CDR3: CASSFTHGFSNEQFF. In DNA form, the CDR3 reads TGTGCCAGCAGCTTTACACACGGTTTCAGCAATGAGCAGTTCTTC. Using reference TRBV7-3 and TRBJ2-1 for the parts outside the CDR3, the full variable domain is GAGVSQTPSNKVTEKGKYVELRCDPISGHTALYWYRQSLGQGPEFLIYFQGTGAADDSGLPNDRFFAVRPEGSVSTLKIQRTERGDSAVYLCASSFTHGFSNEQFFGPGTRLTVL.

The chain joins TRBV5-1 to TRBJ2-1; TRBD1 might be the D (6 bases). The CDR3 spans 14 residues. Trimming cost V 7 bases and J 7 bases, with 18 bases left between them. Per the germline V gene, CDR1 is SGHRS and CDR2 is YFSETQ. The CDR3 DNA reads TGCGCCAGCCGCCTACAGGGAATGGGGAATGAGCAGTTCTTC. Amino acids: CASRLQGMGNEQFF.

This clonotype was seen ten or more times. V gene TRBV18 combines with J gene TRBJ1-1, with 7 bases identical to TRBD1. Trimming cost V 4 bases and J 1 base; bases outside gene matches: 3. CDR3 length equals 14 residues. The germline gives CDR1 KGHSH, CDR2 LQKENI. The CDR3 loop is CASSRGTANTEAFF. The CDR3 DNA reads as TGTGCCAGCTCACGTGGGACAGCGAACACTGAAGCTTTCTTT.

Only a few counts were recorded for this clonotype. The V call is TRBV12-3 or TRBV12-4, the J call TRBJ1-4; the match to TRBD1 covers 10 bases. This CDR3 spans 16 amino acids. V lost 6 bases to trimming and J lost 3 bases; unmatched junction nucleotides: 7. Here the CDR3 DNA reads TGTGCCAGCAGCCCGGGACAGGGGTCCTCTAATGAAAAACTGTTTTTT. Encoded protein: CASSPGQGSSNEKLFF.

This chain links TRBV12-3 or TRBV12-4 with TRBJ2-3; D remains ambiguous. This CDR3 region has 13 residues. Trimming shortened V by 6 bases and J by 5 bases, and 12 bases separated the two germline ends. In nucleotides, the CDR3 is TGTGCCAGCAGACCCCGACGAAGAGATACGCAGTATTTT. Its protein product is CASRPRRRDTQYF.